The T cell receptor (beta chain) described here comes from a study of blood T cell repertoires in COVID-19. Study information: Nucleic acid was either cDNA or gDNA, and it came from T cells, B-cell-depleted T cells, or PBMCs.

This CDR3 region has 13 residues. V lost 7 bases, J lost 2 bases, and 9 bases lay in between. Germline CDR1 reads MNHEY; CDR2 reads SVGAGI. Assay: immunoSEQ multiplex PCR; the TCRdb copy retains only in-frame clones and omits some. The sample includes around 16,000 clones, roughly 84% of them seen just once. The chain employs TRBV6-5 and TRBJ2-4; no definite D call. The source is a human donor in a cohort sampled during active COVID-19. The sample comprised peripheral blood. This CDR3 is CASTKSPKNIQYF. The CDR3 DNA is TGTGCCAGCACCAAATCCCCCAAAAACATTCAGTACTTC.